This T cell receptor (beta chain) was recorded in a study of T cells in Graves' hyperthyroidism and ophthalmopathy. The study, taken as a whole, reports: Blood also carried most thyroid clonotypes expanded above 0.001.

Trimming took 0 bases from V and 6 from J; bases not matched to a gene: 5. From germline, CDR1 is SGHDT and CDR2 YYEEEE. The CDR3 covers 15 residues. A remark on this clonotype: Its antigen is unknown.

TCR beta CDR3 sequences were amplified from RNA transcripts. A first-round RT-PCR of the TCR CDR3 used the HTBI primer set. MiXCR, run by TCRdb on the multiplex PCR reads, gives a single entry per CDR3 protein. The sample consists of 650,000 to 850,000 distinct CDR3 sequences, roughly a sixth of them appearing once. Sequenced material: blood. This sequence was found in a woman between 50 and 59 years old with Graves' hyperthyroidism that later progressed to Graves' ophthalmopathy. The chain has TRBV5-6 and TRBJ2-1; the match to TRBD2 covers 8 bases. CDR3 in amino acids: CASSLAVRGANEQFF. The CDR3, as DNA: TGTGCCAGCAGCTTGGCCGTGCGGGGGGCCAATGAGCAGTTCTTC.